The 22 T cell receptor beta chains below were found in one sample sequenced in a study of cytomegalovirus exposure and HLA in healthy donors. Method: immunoSEQ multiplex PCR; TCRdb's copy keeps in-frame clones and lacks some. The profile shows about 76,000 clones, around 94% of them singletons. The sample consisted of PBMCs. These receptors came from a man between 18 and 29 years old in good health and CMV-seropositive.

The V call is TRBV9, the J call TRBJ2-5, with TRBD1 identical over 7 bases. The CDR3 covers 14 residues. V gave up 4 bases and J gave up 4 bases; unmatched junction bases: 7. Per the germline V gene, CDR1 is SGDLS and CDR2 is YYNGEE. CDR3 sequence: CASSKTGVLETQYF. CDR3 DNA: TGTGCCAGCAGCAAAACAGGGGTTTTAGAGACCCAGTACTTC.

The chain couples TRBV7-8 to TRBJ2-1, with unresolved D. CDR3 length: 14 residues. Germline loops: CDR1 SGHVS, CDR2 FQNEAQ. Trimming pared 6 bases from V and 0 bases from J, leaving 9 bases between. Written as DNA, the CDR3 is TGTGCCAGCAGTGGGCTGTCCTCCTACAATGAGCAGTTCTTC. Encoded protein: CASSGLSSYNEQFF.

V gene TRBV9 combines with J gene TRBJ2-7; the D gene is possibly TRBD2 (6 bases). CDR1 SGDLS and CDR2 YYNGEE come from the germline V gene. The CDR3 is 15 amino acids. V was clipped by 0 bases and J by 4 bases, with 14 bases between them. The CDR3: CASSVGPQTSYEQYF. CDR3 nucleotide sequence: TGTGCCAGCAGCGTAGGGCCCCAGACTAGTTACGAGCAGTACTTC.

The genes are TRBV5-5 and TRBJ1-4; 7 positions match TRBD1. The germline V gene encodes CDR1 SGHKS and CDR2 YYEKEE (reference sequence). V dropped 0 bases and J dropped 1; count of bases not matched to a gene: 3. This CDR3 has 16 residues. This CDR3 reads CASSLGTGGTNEKLFF. CDR3 DNA sequence: TGTGCCAGCAGCTTGGGGACAGGAGGAACTAATGAAAAACTGTTTTTT.

The V and J genes are TRBV10-3 and TRBJ2-1, with TRBD2 matching over 7 bases. After removal of 10 bases from V and 3 bases from J, the junction contained 12 bases not matched to a gene. In germline, CDR1 is ENHRY, CDR2 SYGVKD. The CDR3 consists of 15 residues. CDR3: CATSNLAGLYNEQFF. CDR3 sequence (DNA): TGTGCCACCTCTAATTTAGCGGGTCTCTACAATGAGCAGTTCTTC.

V and J are TRBV28 and TRBJ2-1, with D tentatively TRBD2 (5 bases). This CDR3 is built from 16 residues. Per the germline V gene, CDR1 is MDHEN and CDR2 is SYDVKM. V lost 2 bases, J lost 0 bases, and 11 bases lay in between. The CDR3: CASSLGSDYSYNEQFF. The CDR3 DNA reads TGTGCCAGCAGTTTAGGGAGCGACTACTCCTACAATGAGCAGTTCTTC.

Comment on this clone: A much larger clone lies one base from this, so it may be a read error. V is TRBV11-2 and J is TRBJ2-3, with 13 bases fitting TRBD2. Germline V gives CDR1 SGHAT, CDR2 FQNNGV. The CDR3 runs to 19 residues. In DNA form, the CDR3 reads TGTGCCAGCAGCTTAAACAACCGCGGACTAGCGGGAGAACTCGCTACGCGGTATTTT. Residues: CASSLNNRGLAGELATRYF.

The V and J genes are TRBV10-1 and TRBJ2-7; maybe TRBD2 (6 bases). Germline-derived CDR1 and CDR2 are WNHNN and SYGVQD (reference sequence). V gave up 4 bases and J gave up 0 bases, with 25 bases separating them. CDR3 length: 19 amino acids. This chain's CDR3 is CASSVIAGPGLASSYEQYF. CDR3 in DNA: TGCGCCAGCAGTGTTATTGCAGGGCCAGGGCTAGCGAGCTCCTACGAGCAGTACTTC.

V and J are TRBV19 and TRBJ1-1; D uncertain. CDR3 length equals 14 residues. Germline CDR1 LNHDA, CDR2 SQIVND (reference sequence). Trimming left V 6 bases short and J 1 base short, with 12 bases between. The CDR3 DNA is TGTGCCAGTAGCCCTAGTGTGGGGAACACTGAAGCTTTCTTT. Protein sequence: CASSPSVGNTEAFF.

This clone showed up just once. This chain connects TRBV2 to TRBJ2-1; 8 nucleotides match TRBD2. V dropped 3 bases and J dropped 4; count of bases not matched to a gene: 2. The CDR3 consists of 14 residues. Germline CDR1 is SNHLY and CDR2 is FYNNEI. CDR3 in amino acids: CASSDGRAYNEQFF. As DNA, the CDR3 is TGTGCCAGCAGTGACGGGAGGGCGTACAATGAGCAGTTCTTC.

The rearrangement links TRBV30 to TRBJ1-4; D gene unclear. V dropped 2 bases and J dropped 7 bases, with 8 bases sitting between them. CDR1 and CDR2 from the germline V gene are GTSNPN and SVGIG (reference sequence). The CDR3 extends over 12 amino acids. The CDR3 loop reads CAWSQAGEKLFF. DNA of the CDR3: TGTGCCTGGAGTCAGGCGGGTGAAAAACTGTTTTTT.

The rearrangement links TRBV10-2 to TRBJ2-1; 10 bases line up with TRBD2. Germline values: CDR1 WSHSY, CDR2 SAAADI. The CDR3 length is 15 residues. Trimming cost V 4 bases and J 4 bases; bases outside gene matches: 4. The CDR3 coding sequence is TGCGCCAGCAGTGTAACTAGCGGGACTTACAATGAGCAGTTCTTC. Protein product: CASSVTSGTYNEQFF.

The chain combines TRBV10-3 with TRBJ2-7; the D gene is possibly TRBD2 (6 bases). Germline-derived CDR1 and CDR2 are ENHRY and SYGVKD. V lost 10 bases, J lost 7 bases, and 20 bases lay in between. The CDR3 runs to 13 residues. The CDR3 nucleotides are TGTGCCACTGACGGGACTGGGGTGGGGGAGCAGTACTTC. Translating it yields CATDGTGVGEQYF.

This sequence joins TRBV10-1 and TRBJ2-3; D unresolved. V lost 4 bases and J 6 bases, leaving 8 bases between the germline ends. The CDR3 runs to 12 residues. Germline values: CDR1 WNHNN, CDR2 SYGVQD (reference sequence). CDR3 DNA: TGCGCCAGCAGTGCCGAGGCGGATACGCAGTATTTT. It codes for CASSAEADTQYF.

The chain combines TRBV19 with TRBJ1-3, with 7 bases that match TRBD1. Germline CDR1 and CDR2: LNHDA and SQIVND (reference sequence). The CDR3 length is 12 residues. Losses at the gene ends were 10 bases for V and 2 bases for J; bases not matched to a gene: 2. The CDR3 is CATGTAGNTIYF. In nucleotides, the CDR3 is TGTGCCACGGGGACAGCTGGAAACACCATATATTTT.

The chain has TRBV6-1 and TRBJ2-1, with D maybe TRBD1 (6 bases). From germline, CDR1 is MNHNS and CDR2 SASEGT. The CDR3 length is 14 residues. Trimming cost V 6 bases and J 4 bases, with 13 bases left between them. As DNA, the CDR3 is TGTGCCAGCAGCGATGGGACAAGATACAATGAGCAGTTCTTC. Amino acid sequence: CASSDGTRYNEQFF.

The chain recombines TRBV19 with TRBJ2-3, with 8 bases identical to TRBD2. Germline CDR1 reads LNHDA; CDR2 reads SQIVND (reference sequence). This CDR3 region has 15 residues. V lost 5 bases, J lost 0 bases, and 4 bases stayed unmatched. CDR3 DNA: TGTGCCAGTAGTCTGAAGCGGGAGAGCACAGATACGCAGTATTTT. This codes for CASSLKRESTDTQYF. Filled out from reference TRBV19 and TRBJ2-3, the complete variable domain reads DGGITQSPKYLFRKEGQNVTLSCEQNLNHDAMYWYRQDPGQGLRLIYYSQIVNDFQKGDIAEGYSVSREKKESFPLTVTSAQKNPTAFYLCASSLKRESTDTQYFGPGTRLTVL.

V usage is TRBV2 and J usage is TRBJ2-7; possibly TRBD2 for D (5 bases). V was shortened by 6 bases and J by 7 bases, with 13 bases between the two germline ends. CDR1 and CDR2 from the germline V gene are SNHLY and FYNNEI. There are 12 residues in the CDR3. CDR3 DNA sequence: TGTGCCAGCAGCAGGTCTCCGGGGGAGCAGTACTTC. It codes for CASSRSPGEQYF.

The rearrangement joins TRBV7-6 to TRBJ2-3; 8 positions agree with TRBD1. The CDR3 consists of 15 residues. Per the germline V gene, CDR1 is SGHVS and CDR2 is FNYEAQ. V dropped 5 bases and J dropped 2; count of bases not matched to a gene: 6. The chain's CDR3 is CASSQGAGNTDTQYF. CDR3 DNA sequence: TGTGCCAGCAGCCAGGGGGCGGGAAACACAGATACGCAGTATTTT. The whole variable domain, remainder taken from reference TRBV7-6 and TRBJ2-3, is GAGVSQSPRYKVTKRGQDVALRCDPISGHVSLYWYRQALGQGPEFLTYFNYEAQQDKSGLPNDRFSAERPEGSISTLTIQRTEQRDSAMYRCASSQGAGNTDTQYFGPGTRLTVL.

This rearrangement joins TRBV6-6 to TRBJ1-2; D gene uncertain. This CDR3 has 11 residues. From germline, CDR1 is MNHNY and CDR2 SVGAGI (reference sequence). V was pared by 7 bases and J by 5 bases, with 8 bases between. The CDR3 nucleotides read TGTGCCAGCATGCAGACATATGGCTACACCTTC. This gives the protein CASMQTYGYTF.

The gene calls are TRBV6-1 and TRBJ1-2; no clear D gene. CDR3 length equals 12 residues. The germline V gene has CDR1 MNHNS and CDR2 SASEGT. The ends were cut back, 1 base at V and 8 bases at J, with 8 bases in the middle. CDR3 sequence (DNA): TGTGCCAGCAGTGAAGGAACGGTCGGCTACACCTTC. Translated: CASSEGTVGYTF.

For the CDR3, the DNA is TGTGCCAGCAGCTTTGATCCCTACTACGAGCAGTACTTC. It yields the protein CASSFDPYYEQYF. J is TRBJ2-7 and V is TRBV7-2; D ambiguous. Per the germline V gene, CDR1 is SGHTA and CDR2 is FQGNSA. The CDR3 runs to 13 residues. Trimming took 3 bases from V and 3 from J, leaving 9 bases between them.